These 9 T cell receptor beta chains were all obtained from the same sample, sequenced in a study of cytomegalovirus exposure and HLA in healthy donors (dated by TCRdb to about 2017). The library was made by the immunoSEQ multiplex PCR assay. TCRdb carries this immuneACCESS record with in-frame sequences only. Its versions omit some clonotypes, under half of them owing to an unresolved V gene in the studies checked, with the rest unexplained. This sample has over 120,000 clones in its table, and approximately 90% of those were observed once. Together, the top ten hold about 6.6% of the sample. The specimen sequenced was PBMCs. These receptors came from a young woman in good health and CMV-seropositive.

The chain uses TRBV7-9 and TRBJ1-2; D might be TRBD1 (5 bases). The ends were cut back, 5 bases at V and 8 bases at J, with 27 bases in the middle. The CDR3 is made up of 17 amino acids. The germline V gene has CDR1 SEHNR and CDR2 FQNEAQ (reference sequence). This CDR3 is CASSPIVGGGITAGYTF. In nucleotides, the CDR3 is TGTGCCAGCAGCCCCATCGTAGGCGGGGGGATCACAGCGGGCTACACCTTC.

The rearrangement links TRBV7-2 to TRBJ2-7; TRBD2 aligns across 10 bases. The J segment lost 3 bases and the V segment lost 5 bases, leaving 10 bases of the junction unmatched. Germline values: CDR1 SGHTA, CDR2 FQGNSA. This CDR3 region has 16 residues. In nucleotides, the CDR3 is TGTGCCAGCAGCACCCGTACTAGCGGGGCGATCTACGAGCAGTACTTC. Amino acid sequence: CASSTRTSGAIYEQYF.

The chain couples TRBV6-6 to TRBJ2-1; 14 bases fit TRBD2. The V segment lost 6 bases and the J segment 8 bases; nucleotides outside the gene matches: 9. This CDR3 region has 16 residues. Looked up from germline, CDR1 is MNHNY and CDR2 is SVGAGI (reference sequence). CDR3 protein: CASSRLAGGPLYEQFF. As DNA, the CDR3 is TGTGCCAGCAGCCGACTAGCGGGGGGGCCTCTGTATGAGCAGTTCTTC.

V usage is TRBV28 and J usage is TRBJ2-1; TRBD2 agrees at 8 bases. The junction had 8 bases not matched to a gene; V was cut back by 4 bases and J by 0 bases. The germline V gene has CDR1 MDHEN and CDR2 SYDVKM. The CDR3 is made up of 17 amino acids. The CDR3 is CASSSPLSGSSYNEQFF. Here the CDR3 DNA reads TGTGCCAGCAGTTCTCCCTTAAGCGGGAGCTCCTACAATGAGCAGTTCTTC.

J is TRBJ1-2 and V is TRBV11-2; tentative D call: TRBD1 (5 bases). Trimming cost V 1 base and J 4 bases, with 10 bases left between them. The germline V gene has CDR1 SGHAT and CDR2 FQNNGV. The CDR3 covers 14 residues. CDR3 sequence (DNA): TGTGCCAGCAGCTTAGGCAGCGGGGGCTATGGCTACACCTTC. It codes for CASSLGSGGYGYTF.

The chain carries TRBV5-6 and TRBJ1-1; possibly TRBD1 for D (6 bases). The CDR3 runs 14 residues. The V gene's germline CDR1 is SGHDT and CDR2 YYEEEE. V shed 3 bases and J shed 7 bases, with 16 bases lying between them. Here the CDR3 reads CASSSPGGAGEAFF. DNA for the CDR3: TGTGCCAGCAGCTCCCCGGGGGGCGCCGGTGAAGCTTTCTTT.

J is TRBJ2-2 and V is TRBV5-1, with a weak D call TRBD2 (5 bases). V was trimmed by 4 bases and J by 3 bases, leaving 10 bases between them. There are 14 residues in the CDR3. From germline, CDR1 is SGHRS and CDR2 YFSETQ. CDR3 DNA sequence: TGCGCCAGCAGCCGGGGTGGCGACACCGGGGAGCTGTTTTTT. Protein sequence: CASSRGGDTGELFF.

The chain has TRBV15 and TRBJ2-1; the match to TRBD1 covers 9 bases. Trimming took 0 bases from V and 4 from J; bases not matched to a gene: 4. Germline V gene lookup returns CDR1 LNHNV and CDR2 YYDKDF (reference sequence). This CDR3 is 16 amino acids long. In DNA, the CDR3 is TGTGCCACCAGCAGAGAAGTTGGGACAGGGTACAATGAGCAGTTCTTC. Encoded protein: CATSREVGTGYNEQFF.

The J gene is TRBJ2-1, the V gene TRBV28; 8 nucleotides line up with TRBD1. Germline trimming cut 4 bases from V and 1 base from J; bases unmatched to any gene: 9. The CDR3 length is 17 residues. CDR1 and CDR2 from the germline V gene are MDHEN and SYDVKM. The CDR3 reads CASSSNDRGLSYNEQFF. The DNA for the CDR3 is TGTGCCAGCAGTTCAAACGACAGGGGTTTATCCTACAATGAGCAGTTCTTC.